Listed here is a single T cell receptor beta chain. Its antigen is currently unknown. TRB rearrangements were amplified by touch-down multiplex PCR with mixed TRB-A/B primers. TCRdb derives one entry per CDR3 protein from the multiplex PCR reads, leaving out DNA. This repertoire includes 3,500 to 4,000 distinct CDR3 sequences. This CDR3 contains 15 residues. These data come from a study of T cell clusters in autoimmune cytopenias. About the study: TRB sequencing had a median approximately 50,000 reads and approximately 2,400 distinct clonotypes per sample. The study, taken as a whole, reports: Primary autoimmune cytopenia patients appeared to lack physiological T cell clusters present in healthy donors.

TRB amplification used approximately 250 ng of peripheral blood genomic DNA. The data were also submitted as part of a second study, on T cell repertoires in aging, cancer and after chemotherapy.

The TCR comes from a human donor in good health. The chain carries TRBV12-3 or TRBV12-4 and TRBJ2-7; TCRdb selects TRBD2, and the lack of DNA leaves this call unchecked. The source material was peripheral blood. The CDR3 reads CASSYKLVVTYEQYF.